These T cell receptor beta chains were read from a single sample in a study of blood T cell repertoires in COVID-19. Clones were sequenced by immunoSEQ multiplex PCR, and TCRdb holds only the in-frame ones, with some missing. The sample records approximately 110,000 clones, about 86% being singletons. Sequencing was performed on peripheral blood. These receptors came from a man older than 75 with acute or convalescent COVID-19. Both conserved end residues are part of each CDR3. The order of the fields is J gene, clone size, V gene, D gene, CDR3 protein, CDR3 DNA. A D gene is named only where the DNA matches it firmly. A row's size may be missing; if present it is once, few, many or a size class.

j_gene: TRBJ2-2; abundance: -; v_gene: TRBV3-1/TRBV3-2; d_gene: -; CDR3aa: CASSQGQRGREVGELFF; CDR3nt: TGTGCCAGCAGCCAAGGGCAACGAGGGAGAGAGGTCGGGGAGCTGTTTTTT
j_gene: TRBJ1-3; abundance: -; v_gene: TRBV11-1; d_gene: -; CDR3aa: CASSLGGGGNTIYF; CDR3nt: TGTGCCAGCAGCTTAGGTGGCGGAGGAAACACCATATATTTT
j_gene: TRBJ2-7; abundance: once; v_gene: TRBV7-3; d_gene: TRBD1; CDR3aa: CASSLLPGQGYEQYF; CDR3nt: TGTGCCAGCAGCCTATTACCGGGACAGGGCTACGAGCAGTACTTC
j_gene: TRBJ2-7; abundance: many; v_gene: TRBV9; d_gene: TRBD1; CDR3aa: CASSVTGGFYEQYF; CDR3nt: TGTGCCAGCAGCGTAACAGGGGGATTCTACGAGCAGTACTTC
j_gene: TRBJ2-1; abundance: -; v_gene: TRBV9; d_gene: TRBD2; CDR3aa: CASSTQSGRAFVEQFF; CDR3nt: TGTGCCAGCAGCACCCAAAGCGGGAGGGCCTTTGTTGAGCAGTTCTTC
j_gene: TRBJ2-1; abundance: -; v_gene: TRBV24-1; d_gene: TRBD1; CDR3aa: CATSDLRGQGLDEQFF; CDR3nt: TGTGCCACCAGTGACCTCCGGGGACAGGGGCTCGATGAGCAGTTCTTC
j_gene: TRBJ2-1; abundance: -; v_gene: TRBV24-1; d_gene: TRBD1; CDR3aa: CATSDSTGGSDNEQFF; CDR3nt: TGTGCCACCAGTGATTCCACAGGGGGCAGCGACAATGAGCAGTTCTTC
j_gene: TRBJ1-2; abundance: once; v_gene: TRBV2; d_gene: -; CDR3aa: CASSLDSYGYTF; CDR3nt: TGTGCCAGCAGTCTGGACAGCTATGGCTACACCTTC
j_gene: TRBJ2-7; abundance: -; v_gene: TRBV13; d_gene: -; CDR3aa: CASSPQGMHEQYF; CDR3nt: TGTGCCAGCAGCCCGCAGGGGATGCACGAGCAGTACTTC
j_gene: TRBJ1-2; abundance: -; v_gene: TRBV27; d_gene: TRBD1; CDR3aa: CASSSPGQGYYGYTF; CDR3nt: TGTGCCAGCAGTTCACCGGGACAGGGATACTATGGCTACACCTTC
j_gene: TRBJ2-5; abundance: -; v_gene: TRBV23-1; d_gene: TRBD1; CDR3aa: CASSQSIATGARETQYF; CDR3nt: TGCGCCAGCAGTCAATCGATAGCGACAGGGGCTAGAGAGACCCAGTACTTC
j_gene: TRBJ2-3; abundance: few; v_gene: TRBV5-1; d_gene: -; CDR3aa: CASSLGLRTDTQYF; CDR3nt: TGCGCCAGCAGCTTGGGACTTCGCACAGATACGCAGTATTTT
j_gene: TRBJ2-7; abundance: few; v_gene: TRBV6-2/TRBV6-3; d_gene: -; CDR3aa: CASSVDRYSYEQYF; CDR3nt: TGTGCCAGCAGTGTGGACAGATACTCCTACGAGCAGTACTTC
j_gene: TRBJ1-1; abundance: -; v_gene: TRBV12-3/TRBV12-4; d_gene: -; CDR3aa: CASTRPNTEAFF; CDR3nt: TGTGCCAGCACCAGGCCGAACACTGAAGCTTTCTTT
j_gene: TRBJ2-2; abundance: -; v_gene: TRBV19; d_gene: -; CDR3aa: CASSIRSGRVNGGELFF; CDR3nt: TGTGCCAGTAGTATTAGGTCCGGCAGGGTAAACGGCGGGGAGCTGTTTTTT
j_gene: TRBJ2-5; abundance: -; v_gene: TRBV5-6; d_gene: -; CDR3aa: CASSWKDSTQYF; CDR3nt: TGTGCCAGCAGCTGGAAAGACAGCACACAGTACTTC
j_gene: TRBJ2-2; abundance: -; v_gene: TRBV5-1; d_gene: TRBD2; CDR3aa: CASSFGTSGLHTGELFF; CDR3nt: TGCGCCAGCAGCTTCGGGACTAGCGGGCTCCACACCGGGGAGCTGTTTTTT
j_gene: TRBJ1-5; abundance: -; v_gene: TRBV28; d_gene: -; CDR3aa: CASSSVTDTKPQHF; CDR3nt: TGTGCCAGCAGTTCCGTGACAGACACTAAGCCCCAGCATTTT
j_gene: TRBJ2-2; abundance: -; v_gene: TRBV2; d_gene: TRBD2; CDR3aa: CASKGLAGGETGELFF; CDR3nt: TGTGCCAGCAAGGGACTAGCGGGAGGGGAAACCGGGGAGCTGTTTTTT
j_gene: TRBJ1-4; abundance: -; v_gene: TRBV20-1; d_gene: -; CDR3aa: CSAQRGEKLFF; CDR3nt: TGCAGTGCTCAGAGAGGAGAAAAACTGTTTTTT
j_gene: TRBJ2-3; abundance: -; v_gene: TRBV6-6; d_gene: TRBD2; CDR3aa: CASSLGTSGTDTQYF; CDR3nt: TGTGCCAGCAGTCTGGGGACTAGCGGTACAGATACGCAGTATTTT
j_gene: TRBJ2-7; abundance: -; v_gene: TRBV2; d_gene: TRBD1; CDR3aa: CASRDGTVRRYEQYF; CDR3nt: TGTGCCAGCAGAGACGGGACAGTTCGACGCTACGAGCAGTACTTC
j_gene: TRBJ2-7; abundance: -; v_gene: TRBV27; d_gene: -; CDR3aa: CASRVPGTGSYEQYF; CDR3nt: TGTGCCAGCAGGGTACCCGGAACAGGGTCCTACGAGCAGTACTTC
j_gene: TRBJ1-5; abundance: -; v_gene: TRBV6-6; d_gene: -; CDR3aa: CASKTGSDNQPQHF; CDR3nt: TGTGCCAGCAAAACAGGGAGCGACAATCAGCCCCAGCATTTT
j_gene: TRBJ2-5; abundance: -; v_gene: TRBV2; d_gene: -; CDR3aa: CASSIDRRETQYF; CDR3nt: TGTGCCAGCAGTATCGACAGAAGAGAGACCCAGTACTTC
j_gene: TRBJ2-1; abundance: -; v_gene: TRBV19; d_gene: TRBD2; CDR3aa: CASSGGAAGGLMGEQFF; CDR3nt: TGTGCCAGTAGCGGGGGGGCAGCGGGAGGCCTGATGGGTGAGCAGTTCTTC
j_gene: TRBJ2-1; abundance: -; v_gene: TRBV29-1; d_gene: -; CDR3aa: CSVEGPLATSSYNEQFF; CDR3nt: TGCAGCGTTGAAGGCCCCCTAGCTACTAGCTCCTACAATGAGCAGTTCTTC
j_gene: TRBJ1-1; abundance: -; v_gene: TRBV6-4; d_gene: TRBD1; CDR3aa: CASRRQGGTEAFF; CDR3nt: TGTGCCAGCAGGAGACAGGGAGGAACTGAAGCTTTCTTT
j_gene: TRBJ1-2; abundance: -; v_gene: TRBV6-5; d_gene: TRBD1; CDR3aa: CASSYGDSNYGYTF; CDR3nt: TGTGCCAGCAGTTACGGGGACAGTAACTATGGCTACACCTTC
j_gene: TRBJ2-5; abundance: -; v_gene: TRBV18; d_gene: TRBD2; CDR3aa: CASSPGLAGVGETQYF; CDR3nt: TGTGCCAGCTCACCGGGACTAGCGGGAGTGGGAGAGACCCAGTACTTC
j_gene: TRBJ1-5; abundance: once; v_gene: TRBV7-2; d_gene: TRBD1; CDR3aa: CASSMGQGGSQPQHF; CDR3nt: TGTGCCAGCAGCATGGGACAGGGAGGCAGCCAGCCCCAGCATTTT
j_gene: TRBJ2-5; abundance: -; v_gene: TRBV19; d_gene: -; CDR3aa: CASSGELVTETQYF; CDR3nt: TGTGCCAGTAGTGGGGAACTAGTGACAGAGACCCAGTACTTC
j_gene: TRBJ1-6; abundance: -; v_gene: TRBV5-5; d_gene: -; CDR3aa: CASSPLGHLNSPLHF; CDR3nt: TGTGCCAGCAGCCCCCTTGGACACCTCAATTCACCCCTCCACTTT
j_gene: TRBJ2-2; abundance: -; v_gene: TRBV18; d_gene: -; CDR3aa: CASSPGQRNTGELFF; CDR3nt: TGTGCCAGCTCACCCGGACAGCGTAACACCGGGGAGCTGTTTTTT
j_gene: TRBJ2-5; abundance: once; v_gene: TRBV6-5; d_gene: -; CDR3aa: CASSYGGTGTQYF; CDR3nt: TGTGCCAGCAGTTACGGCGGTACTGGGACCCAGTACTTC
j_gene: TRBJ2-1; abundance: -; v_gene: TRBV5-1; d_gene: TRBD1; CDR3aa: CASSTGQGAGYEQFF; CDR3nt: TGCGCCAGCAGCACCGGACAGGGGGCAGGCTATGAGCAGTTCTTC
j_gene: TRBJ2-7; abundance: -; v_gene: TRBV28; d_gene: TRBD2; CDR3aa: CASSSSGTSREQYF; CDR3nt: TGTGCCAGCAGTTCGTCCGGGACTAGCCGCGAGCAGTACTTC
j_gene: TRBJ1-1; abundance: -; v_gene: TRBV10-3; d_gene: -; CDR3aa: CAISESGTRNTEAFF; CDR3nt: TGTGCCATCAGTGAGTCGGGGACACGGAACACTGAAGCTTTCTTT
j_gene: TRBJ1-1; abundance: once; v_gene: TRBV5-1; d_gene: TRBD1; CDR3aa: CASSLGGTGGKAFF; CDR3nt: TGCGCCAGCAGCTTGGGAGGGACAGGGGGGAAAGCTTTCTTT
j_gene: TRBJ2-5; abundance: once; v_gene: TRBV4-1; d_gene: -; CDR3aa: CASSQSFTGAETQYF; CDR3nt: TGCGCCAGCAGCCAATCATTCACGGGAGCAGAGACCCAGTACTTC
j_gene: TRBJ1-1; abundance: -; v_gene: TRBV10-3; d_gene: -; CDR3aa: CAISGGLMNTEAFF; CDR3nt: TGTGCCATCAGTGGAGGACTCATGAATACTGAAGCTTTCTTT
j_gene: TRBJ2-1; abundance: -; v_gene: TRBV7-7; d_gene: -; CDR3aa: CASSKGLNNEQFF; CDR3nt: TGTGCTAGCAGCAAGGGACTTAACAATGAGCAGTTCTTC
j_gene: TRBJ1-2; abundance: once; v_gene: TRBV7-2; d_gene: TRBD1; CDR3aa: CASSNSGTGSYGGYTF; CDR3nt: TGTGCCAGCAGCAACTCCGGGACAGGGTCCTATGGCGGCTACACCTTC
j_gene: TRBJ1-2; abundance: -; v_gene: TRBV6-6; d_gene: -; CDR3aa: CASHRDLGYGYTF; CDR3nt: TGTGCCAGCCACAGGGATTTGGGCTATGGCTACACCTTC
j_gene: TRBJ1-2; abundance: -; v_gene: TRBV2; d_gene: -; CDR3aa: CASSFIYGYTF; CDR3nt: TGTGCCAGCTCGTTTATCTATGGCTACACCTTC
j_gene: TRBJ2-1; abundance: -; v_gene: TRBV18; d_gene: -; CDR3aa: CASSPRYNEQFF; CDR3nt: TGTGCCAGCTCACCTCGGTACAATGAGCAGTTCTTC
j_gene: TRBJ2-1; abundance: -; v_gene: TRBV30; d_gene: -; CDR3aa: CAWSYESYNEQFF; CDR3nt: TGTGCCTGGAGCTATGAATCCTACAATGAGCAGTTCTTC
j_gene: TRBJ1-2; abundance: -; v_gene: TRBV28; d_gene: -; CDR3aa: CASSLDSYGYTF; CDR3nt: TGTGCCAGCAGTTTGGACAGCTATGGCTACACCTTC
j_gene: TRBJ2-7; abundance: -; v_gene: TRBV5-1; d_gene: -; CDR3aa: CASSLGTVSYEQYF; CDR3nt: TGCGCCAGCAGCTTGGGGACAGTGAGTTACGAGCAGTACTTC
j_gene: TRBJ1-2; abundance: few; v_gene: TRBV5-6; d_gene: TRBD1; CDR3aa: CASTNAGGFGYTF; CDR3nt: TGTGCCAGCACCAACGCAGGGGGCTTCGGCTACACCTTC
j_gene: TRBJ2-3; abundance: -; v_gene: TRBV20-1; d_gene: -; CDR3aa: CSARYGGTQYF; CDR3nt: TGCAGTGCTAGATACGGGGGTACGCAGTATTTT
j_gene: TRBJ2-7; abundance: -; v_gene: TRBV28; d_gene: TRBD2; CDR3aa: CASSWTSGRRNEQYF; CDR3nt: TGTGCCAGCAGTTGGACTAGCGGGAGGAGGAACGAGCAGTACTTC
j_gene: TRBJ1-5; abundance: -; v_gene: TRBV30; d_gene: -; CDR3aa: CAWSVGIAGSNQPQHF; CDR3nt: TGTGCCTGGAGTGTAGGCATCGCAGGTTCGAATCAGCCCCAGCATTTT
j_gene: TRBJ2-3; abundance: -; v_gene: TRBV5-1; d_gene: -; CDR3aa: CASSLWQGSGDTQYF; CDR3nt: TGCGCCAGCAGCTTGTGGCAGGGGAGCGGAGATACGCAGTATTTT
j_gene: TRBJ1-6; abundance: once; v_gene: TRBV5-1; d_gene: TRBD1; CDR3aa: CASSLATGVSSPLHF; CDR3nt: TGCGCCAGCAGCTTGGCCACAGGGGTATCTTCACCCCTCCACTTT